Sequencing of this TCR beta chain was carried out in a study of spatial heterogeneity in lung cancer. Study context: Mean representation of each unique TCR and UMI combination in the raw reads exceeded nine occurrences. Study-wide findings and caveats: Counts of expanded alpha and beta TCRs within tumors tracked the tumor nonsynonymous mutation count.

To note about this clonotype: Its specificity is not known. Found in a library prepared for alpha chains, this beta chain is an off-target read, and its abundance has little meaning.

TCRdb re-analysed the 5' RACE reads in MiXCR, keeping a single row per CDR3 protein. Of about 9,800 distinct CDR3 sequences listed, roughly 50% are singletons. The time point: sample taken at primary tumor resection. Without sorting, whole RNA was sequenced from tumor, nontumor lung or frozen PBMC. CDR1 is SGHVS and CDR2 is FQNEAQ in the germline V gene. The junction had 14 bases not matched to a gene; V was cut back by 5 bases and J by 7 bases. The CDR3 has 16 amino acids. This clonotype was obtained from a female donor with early-stage non-small cell lung cancer. The rearrangement links TRBV7-8 to TRBJ2-5; 9 bases are shared with TRBD2. This specimen was lung tumor tissue, taken at surgery. The CDR3 sequence: CASSRQAGGREGTQYF. In nucleotides, the CDR3 is TGTGCCAGCAGCCGACAAGCGGGGGGCCGGGAAGGGACCCAGTACTTC.